Sequencing of this T cell receptor beta chain was carried out in a study of blood T cell repertoires in COVID-19. This CDR3 has 18 amino acids. Germline V gene data show CDR1 as SGHRS and CDR2 as YFSETQ. V gave up 3 bases and J gave up 5 bases; unmatched junction bases: 14. The method was immunoSEQ multiplex PCR; TCRdb's version includes in-frame clones alone and lacks a portion of them. The table records about 170,000 clones, around 81% of them present only once. The receptor was derived from a man in his 70s with active or convalescent COVID-19. The gene calls are TRBV5-1 and TRBJ2-2, with 9 bases that match TRBD2. The sample taken for sequencing was peripheral blood. In DNA, the CDR3 is TGCGCCAGCAGCTCCCCCTCTGCGGGAGGGCCCGGGACCGGGGAGCTGTTTTTT. It translates to CASSSPSAGGPGTGELFF.